This T cell receptor (beta chain) is drawn from a study of T-cell memory formation after mild COVID-19 (dated by TCRdb to the early 2020s). About the investigation overall: TCR sequence clusters from the two donors were largely donor specific. In a couple of donors, T-cell clones that expanded and contracted after mild COVID-19 were tracked by sequencing TCRalpha and TCRbeta repertoires over time. Two young, previously healthy adult volunteers made up the cohort, one male and one female. The paper's findings and limits, for the study overall: Only a couple of mild cases were covered by the study, and larger cohorts that include severe cases with pre-infection samples were considered necessary. Clones that contracted from day 15 to 85 showed balanced CD4/CD8 phenotypes, whereas a second wave of clones that expanded from day 15 to 37 leaned towards CD4+. Some responding clones were detected in pre-infection memory, suggesting pre-existing cross-reactive memory T cells joined the SARS-CoV-2 response. SARS-CoV-2 specificity of the second-wave clones peaking on day 37 was not confirmed. Contracting CD4+ clones were located mainly in the CM and EM memory subsets, whereas CD8+ clones were found to be enriched in EMRA.

Sequenced using an Illumina NovaSeq 6000. TCRalpha and TCRbeta cDNA libraries were built by 5'RACE with constant-segment primers, adding sample barcodes and unique molecular identifiers. Trizol reagent was used to extract RNA from every sample. The libraries were amplified in two PCR steps, and the second step added a second sample barcode and Illumina TruSeq adapters. Sequencing of the libraries was done on an Illumina NovaSeq, producing 2 x 150 bp paired-end reads. The published analysis was carried out like this. Reads were demultiplexed and collapsed into UMI-guided consensus sequences with migec v1.2.7. Using mixcr v2.1.11, UMI consensuses were aligned to TRA and TRB V and J templates and then assembled into clonotypes. Expanded or contracted clonotypes were those called significant by both edgeR and NoisET, with noise models trained on biological replicates. For edgeR calls, the thresholds were a false discovery rate-adjusted p below 0.01 and a log2 fold-change of 1. PCA with hierarchical clustering of max-normalized trajectories of the 1000 most abundant clonotypes was used as exploratory dynamics analysis. Separately sequenced CD4+ and CD8+ repertoires were used to assign a CD4 or CD8 phenotype to each responding clone. The public sequencing data were trimmed at Q25 with fastp and processed into clonotypes with MiXCR by TCRdb, which kept only in-frame beta chains. CDR3 protein sequences are deduplicated, and each keeps its most common genes and DNA. It is TCRdb's table, rather than the study itself, that gives the V and J calls and clone size. The sample has a few hundred thousand distinct CDR3 sequences on record, approximately 16% of them singletons. More than 20% of the sample is in the top ten clones.

In this sample, this clonotype turned up a few times. Its antigen is unknown. One base away there is no much larger clone; base qualities are not given. The germline V gene (reference sequence) yields SSHAT for CDR1 and FNYEAQ for CDR2. V ends up 2 bases short and J 0 bases short, with an unmatched junction base count of 2. Counted from cysteine to phenylalanine, this CDR3 has 15 amino acids. Only CDR3 DNA remains: 45 bases, in frame from the first base. Ficoll-Paque density gradient centrifugation was used to isolate PBMCs. This clonotype was obtained from a man between 18 and 35 years old who had mild COVID-19 (a few samples of this study predate the infection). The sample titles of this study are shuffled in the database, so cell type and time point are left out; the donor was told from shared clones. The sample comprised PBMCs or a T cell subset sorted from them (not recorded which). The chain uses TRBV7-7 and TRBJ2-5, and 8 junction bases match TRBD2. The DNA sequence is as follows: TGTGCCAGCAGCTTAACGGGGGGGTACCAAGAGACCCAGTACTTC. Protein translation: CASSLTGGYQETQYF.